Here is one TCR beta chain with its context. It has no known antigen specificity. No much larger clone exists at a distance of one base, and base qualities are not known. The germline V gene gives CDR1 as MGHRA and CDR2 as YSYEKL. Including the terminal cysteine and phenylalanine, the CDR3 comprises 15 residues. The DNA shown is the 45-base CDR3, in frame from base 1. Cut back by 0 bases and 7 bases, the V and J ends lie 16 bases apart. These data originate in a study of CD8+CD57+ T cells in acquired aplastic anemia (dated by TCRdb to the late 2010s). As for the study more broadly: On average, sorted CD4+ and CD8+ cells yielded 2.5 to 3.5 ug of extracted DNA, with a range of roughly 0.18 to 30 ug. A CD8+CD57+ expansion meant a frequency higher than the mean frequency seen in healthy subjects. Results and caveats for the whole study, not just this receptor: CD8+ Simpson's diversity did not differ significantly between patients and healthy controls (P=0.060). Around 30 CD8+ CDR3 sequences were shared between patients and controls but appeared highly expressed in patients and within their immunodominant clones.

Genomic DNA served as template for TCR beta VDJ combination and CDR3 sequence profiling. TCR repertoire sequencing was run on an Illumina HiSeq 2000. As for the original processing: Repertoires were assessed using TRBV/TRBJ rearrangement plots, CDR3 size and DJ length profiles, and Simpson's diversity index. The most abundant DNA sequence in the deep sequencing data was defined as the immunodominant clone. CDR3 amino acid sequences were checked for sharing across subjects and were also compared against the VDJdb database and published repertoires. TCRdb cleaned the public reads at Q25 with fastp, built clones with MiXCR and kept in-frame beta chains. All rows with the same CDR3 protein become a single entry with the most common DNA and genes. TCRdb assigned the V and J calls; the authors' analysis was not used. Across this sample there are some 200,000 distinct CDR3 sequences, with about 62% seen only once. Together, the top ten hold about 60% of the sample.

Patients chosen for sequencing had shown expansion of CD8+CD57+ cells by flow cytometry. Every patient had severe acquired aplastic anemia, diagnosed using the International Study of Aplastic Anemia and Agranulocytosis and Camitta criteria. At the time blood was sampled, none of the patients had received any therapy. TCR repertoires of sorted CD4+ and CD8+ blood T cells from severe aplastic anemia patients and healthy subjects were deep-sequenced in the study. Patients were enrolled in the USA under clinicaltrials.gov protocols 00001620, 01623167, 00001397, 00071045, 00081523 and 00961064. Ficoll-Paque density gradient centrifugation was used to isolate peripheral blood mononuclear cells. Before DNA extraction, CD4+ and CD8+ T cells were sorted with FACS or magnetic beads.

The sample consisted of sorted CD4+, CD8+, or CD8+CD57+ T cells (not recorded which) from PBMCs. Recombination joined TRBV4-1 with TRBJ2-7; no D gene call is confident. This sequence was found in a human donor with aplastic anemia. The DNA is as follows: TGCGCCAGCAGCCAAGATCGAGGTTCCTACAATGAGCAGTACTTC. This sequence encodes CASSQDRGSYNEQYF.